This section outlines one T cell receptor beta chain sequence together with its context. Its antigen remains unknown. The data belong to a study of response to subunit inactivated influenza vaccine. Whole-study findings and limits: Authors proposed each seasonal influenza vaccination draws in few new T cells.

One entry per CDR3 protein, called by TCRdb with MiXCR from the RT-PCR reads. The profile shows approximately 500,000 distinct CDR3 sequences, 10% to 15% of them singletons. The CDR3 sequence is 14 residues long. Trimming removed 3 bases from V and 2 bases from J, with 10 bases in between. CDR1 and CDR2 from the germline V gene are KGHSH and LQKENI. V is TRBV18 and J is TRBJ2-5, with no clear D. This specimen was PBMCs from blood, taken roughly 47 days after vaccination. The clonotype comes from a man aged 50-59 years who received an inactivated influenza vaccine. DNA for the CDR3: TGTGCCAGCTCACCGCCAGTCACGCAAGAGACCCAGTACTTC. Its translation is CASSPPVTQETQYF.